The 32 T cell receptor beta chains presented below share a single source sample, sequenced in a study of CD8 T cells in ankylosing spondylitis (dated by TCRdb to about 2017). Receptor libraries were prepared by 5' RACE. Sequencer: Illumina HiSeq 2500. Using fastp at Q25 and MiXCR, TCRdb reprocessed the public reads and kept productive beta chains. CDR3 protein sequences are deduplicated, and each keeps its most common genes and DNA. The sample includes approximately 200,000 distinct CDR3 sequences, with 9.5% to 15% observed a single time. More than 15% of the sample goes to the ten largest clones. Sequencing used blood, either unsorted or a sorted T cell fraction (not recorded which). All receptors derive from a male donor with ankylosing spondylitis or in good health (not recorded which).

The rearrangement joins TRBV7-2 to TRBJ2-1; tentatively, D is TRBD2 (5 bases). The germline V gene has CDR1 SGHTA and CDR2 FQGNSA. This CDR3 is 15 amino acids long. V lost 4 bases and J lost 8, with 18 bases in between. The CDR3 DNA follows: TGTGCCAGCAGCTCGGGGAGTAGGATCGGCGATGAGCAGTTCTTC. Translation gives CASSSGSRIGDEQFF.

V usage is TRBV27 and J usage is TRBJ1-1; D remains ambiguous. V lost 3 bases, J lost 4 bases, and 12 bases lay in between. CDR1 is MNHEY, CDR2 SMNVEV, per germline (reference sequence). The CDR3 length is 14 residues. CDR3 sequence (DNA): TGTGCCAGCAGTTTGGCTCGATCGAGCACTGAAGCTTTCTTT. It codes for CASSLARSSTEAFF.

The CDR3 protein is CAWRGLAESSYEQYF. CDR3 coding DNA: TGTGCCTGGAGGGGACTAGCGGAAAGCTCCTACGAGCAGTACTTC. The rearrangement joins TRBV30 to TRBJ2-7; 11 nucleotides agree with TRBD2. Losses at the gene ends were 3 bases for V and 0 bases for J; bases not matched to a gene: 4. Looked up from germline, CDR1 is GTSNPN and CDR2 is SVGIG (reference sequence). This CDR3 region has 15 residues.

The rearrangement links TRBV11-3 to TRBJ1-6; D is unresolved. V was shortened by 3 bases and J by 2 bases, with 11 bases between the two germline ends. CDR3 size: 16 residues. CDR1 SGHNT and CDR2 YENEEA come from the germline V gene. The CDR3 sequence: CASSFNWRTYNSPLHF. In DNA form, the CDR3 reads TGTGCCAGCAGCTTCAATTGGAGGACCTATAATTCACCCCTCCACTTT.

This clonotype occurred many times. CDR3 amino acids: CASSSSLSDTQYF. The CDR3 coding sequence is TGTGCCAGCAGCTCCTCACTCTCAGATACGCAGTATTTT. The chain couples TRBV11-2 to TRBJ2-3; D not resolved. V lost 4 bases to trimming and J lost 4 bases, with 9 bases between them. Germline CDR1 SGHAT, CDR2 FQNNGV. There are 13 residues in the CDR3.

The chain is built from TRBV11-3 and TRBJ2-1; D not resolved. This CDR3 spans 15 amino acids. Germline V gene sequence: CDR1 SGHNT, CDR2 YENEEA. Deletions cut 2 bases from V and 0 bases from J, with 8 bases between. The CDR3 is CASSLRSSSYNEQFF. The DNA of the CDR3 is TGTGCCAGCAGCTTAAGGTCCAGCTCCTACAATGAGCAGTTCTTC.

The chain is built from TRBV5-1 and TRBJ2-5; D unclear. Trimming took 0 bases from V and 5 from J, leaving 11 bases between them. CDR3 length: 14 amino acids. Germline V lookup: CDR1 SGHRS, CDR2 YFSETQ. Written as DNA, the CDR3 is TGCGCCAGCAGCTTGGGGCGGAATGGGGAGACCCAGTACTTC. As protein: CASSLGRNGETQYF. Full variable domain (rest looked up from reference TRBV5-1 and TRBJ2-5): KAGVTQTPRYLIKTRGQQVTLSCSPISGHRSVSWYQQTPGQGLQFLFEYFSETQRNKGNFPGRFSGRQFSNSRSEMNVSTLELGDSALYLCASSLGRNGETQYFGPGTRLLVL.

Here the CDR3 reads CSARDKLATYNEQFF. The CDR3 bases are TGCAGTGCTAGAGATAAACTCGCTACCTACAATGAGCAGTTCTTC. The chain recombines TRBV20-1 with TRBJ2-1; D is ambiguous. The CDR3 extends over 15 amino acids. Germline values: CDR1 DFQATT, CDR2 SNEGSKA (reference sequence). V shed 0 bases and J shed 2 bases, with 11 bases lying between them.

A few counts support this clonotype. The rearrangement joins TRBV7-9 to TRBJ2-3, with 7 positions matching TRBD2. Germline loops: CDR1 SEHNR, CDR2 FQNEAQ (reference sequence). This CDR3 has 14 residues. V lost 6 bases, J lost 5 bases, and 8 bases stayed unmatched. The CDR3 spells CASSSGLGRDTQYF. In DNA form, the CDR3 reads TGTGCCAGCAGTAGCGGGCTGGGGAGAGATACGCAGTATTTT.

This clonotype has a handful of counts. The genes are TRBV7-9 and TRBJ2-7, with TRBD2 matching over 7 bases. Germline CDR1 and CDR2: SEHNR and FQNEAQ (reference sequence). The CDR3 runs 15 residues. J lost 5 bases, V lost 5 bases, and 12 bases had no gene match. CDR3 residues: CASSPEGRETDEQYF. The CDR3 coding sequence is TGTGCCAGCAGCCCCGAGGGGCGGGAGACGGACGAGCAGTACTTC.

The J gene is TRBJ2-1, the V gene TRBV11-2; D may correspond to TRBD1 or TRBD2 (5 bases each). Per the germline V gene, CDR1 is SGHAT and CDR2 is FQNNGV. This CDR3 has 19 residues. V lost 0 bases, J lost 0 bases, and 18 bases lay in between. In DNA, the CDR3 is TGTGCCAGCAGCTTAGATAGGATCGGGGCAGGGAGCTCCTACAATGAGCAGTTCTTC. It encodes CASSLDRIGAGSSYNEQFF. Filled out from reference TRBV11-2 and TRBJ2-1, the complete variable domain reads EAGVAQSPRYKIIEKRQSVAFWCNPISGHATLYWYQQILGQGPKLLIQFQNNGVVDDSQLPKDRFSAERLKGVDSTLKIQPAKLEDSAVYLCASSLDRIGAGSSYNEQFFGPGTRLTVL.

Only a few counts were recorded for this clonotype. The chain is built from TRBV7-2 and TRBJ1-2; possibly TRBD1 for D (6 bases). Germline loops: CDR1 SGHTA, CDR2 FQGNSA. Trimming took off 0 bases at V and 4 bases at J, with 12 bases between the two ends. This CDR3 contains 15 residues. The CDR3 protein is CASSLAYDRRYGYTF. The CDR3 bases are TGTGCCAGCAGCTTAGCTTACGACAGGCGCTATGGCTACACCTTC.

This clonotype was counted ten times or more. J is TRBJ2-2 and V is TRBV12-3 or TRBV12-4; possibly TRBD1 for D (5 bases). Trimming removed 6 bases at V and 5 bases at J, with 19 bases between. CDR3 size: 16 residues. The CDR3 here is CASSPTRVQGTGELFF. The CDR3 nucleotides are TGTGCCAGCAGCCCGACAAGGGTGCAGGGAACCGGGGAGCTGTTTTTT.

The rearrangement links TRBV5-1 to TRBJ2-5; 7 bases are shared with TRBD1. The CDR3 is 14 amino acids. J lost 3 bases, V lost 2 bases, and 4 bases had no gene match. Germline values: CDR1 SGHRS, CDR2 YFSETQ. The CDR3 nucleotides are TGCGCCAGCAGCTTACTTACAGGGGAAGAGACCCAGTACTTC. Its translation is CASSLLTGEETQYF.

J is TRBJ1-2 and V is TRBV14, with 10 bases fitting TRBD1. Losses at the gene ends were 3 bases for V and 6 bases for J; bases not matched to a gene: 10. There are 16 residues in the CDR3. Germline CDR1 SGHDN, CDR2 FVKESK. The CDR3 region has the DNA TGTGCCAGCAGCCACCACCGGGACAGGGGTTTCGATGGCTACACCTTC. This gives the protein CASSHHRDRGFDGYTF.

In this sample, this clonotype turned up many times. This chain links TRBV7-9 with TRBJ2-3, with 10 positions matching TRBD2. With 5 bases clipped from V and 2 bases from J, the junction kept 4 bases outside the gene matches. Germline CDR1 and CDR2: SEHNR and FQNEAQ (reference sequence). The CDR3 contains 15 residues. CDR3 sequence: CASSLSGGATDTQYF. CDR3 DNA sequence: TGTGCCAGCAGCCTAAGCGGGGGGGCCACAGATACGCAGTATTTT. The complete variable domain, with remaining parts taken from reference TRBV7-9 and TRBJ2-3, reads DTGVSQNPRHKITKRGQNVTFRCDPISEHNRLYWYRQTLGQGPEFLTYFQNEAQLEKSRLLSDRFSAERPKGSFSTLEIQRTEQGDSAMYLCASSLSGGATDTQYFGPGTRLTVL.

In its sample, this clonotype was seen many times. This chain joins TRBV4-1 and TRBJ1-2; no definite D call. The germline CDR1 and CDR2 sequences are MGHRA and YSYEKL. CDR3 length equals 15 residues. Trimming pared 0 bases from V and 3 bases from J, leaving 11 bases between. The CDR3 region has the DNA TGCGCCAGCAGCCAAGAAGGGCAGGCCGACTATGGCTACACCTTC. Its translation is CASSQEGQADYGYTF.

This clonotype was counted a single time. V and J are TRBV18 and TRBJ2-1; 10 bases agree with TRBD2. The CDR3 totals 15 residues. V lost 0 bases to trimming and J lost 8 bases; unmatched junction nucleotides: 4. Germline V gene lookup returns CDR1 KGHSH and CDR2 LQKENI. This chain's CDR3 is CASSPPAGGPHEQFF. The CDR3 bases are TGTGCCAGCTCACCACCAGCGGGGGGGCCCCATGAGCAGTTCTTC.

This clonotype was counted only a few times. The chain carries TRBV6-1 and TRBJ1-4, with D maybe TRBD1 (6 bases). CDR3 length: 16 amino acids. Looked up from germline, CDR1 is MNHNS and CDR2 is SASEGT. Trimming pared 1 base from V and 0 bases from J, leaving 9 bases between. CDR3 DNA: TGTGCCAGCAGTGAAGTGCAGGGGCCAACTAATGAAAAACTGTTTTTT. It translates to CASSEVQGPTNEKLFF.

The rearrangement uses TRBV5-5 and TRBJ1-4, with a tentative D call TRBD1 (5 bases). CDR3 size: 14 residues. Trimming stripped 0 bases from V and 7 bases from J, with 10 bases between. Looked up from germline, CDR1 is SGHKS and CDR2 is YYEKEE (reference sequence). The DNA for the CDR3 is TGTGCCAGCAGCTTGGTAGGGACGGTTGAAAAACTGTTTTTT. This codes for CASSLVGTVEKLFF.

The genes are TRBV24-1 and TRBJ2-1; D is ambiguous. The ends were cut back, 1 base at V and 7 bases at J, with 4 bases in the middle. CDR1 is KGHDR, CDR2 SFDVKD, per germline. This CDR3 is built from 12 residues. The CDR3 nucleotides read TGTGCCACCAGTGATTTTTCAAATGAGCAGTTCTTC. Its protein is CATSDFSNEQFF.

The V gene is TRBV4-1, the J gene TRBJ2-5, with D perhaps TRBD1 (5 bases). V was trimmed by 0 bases and J by 5 bases, leaving 16 bases between them. CDR3 length: 16 residues. Germline V gene sequence: CDR1 MGHRA, CDR2 YSYEKL. The CDR3 sequence: CASSQESDPGLETQYF. DNA for the CDR3: TGCGCCAGCAGCCAAGAGTCCGACCCAGGGTTGGAGACCCAGTACTTC.

This clonotype has just a few counts. This chain joins TRBV7-9 and TRBJ2-7, with a weak D call TRBD2 (6 bases). The length of the CDR3 is 13 residues. Germline loops: CDR1 SEHNR, CDR2 FQNEAQ (reference sequence). Trimming took 5 bases from V and 2 from J, leaving 10 bases between them. CDR3 nucleotide sequence: TGTGCCAGCAGCACCGGAGGGGCCTACGAGCAGTACTTC. Its protein is CASSTGGAYEQYF. The whole variable domain, filled in from reference TRBV7-9 and TRBJ2-7, reads DTGVSQNPRHKITKRGQNVTFRCDPISEHNRLYWYRQTLGQGPEFLTYFQNEAQLEKSRLLSDRFSAERPKGSFSTLEIQRTEQGDSAMYLCASSTGGAYEQYFGPGTRLTVT.

The genes are TRBV5-6 and TRBJ2-5, with D possibly matching TRBD2 (5 bases). The length of the CDR3 is 14 residues. From germline, CDR1 is SGHDT and CDR2 YYEEEE. V lost 3 bases and J 4 bases, leaving 13 bases between the germline ends. The CDR3 protein is CASSWWTLRETQYF. Written as DNA, the CDR3 is TGTGCCAGCAGCTGGTGGACTCTACGAGAGACCCAGTACTTC.

Ten or more counts support this clonotype. DNA of the CDR3: TGTGCCAGCAGCTTAGCGCGGGAGGGGTACGAGCAGTACTTC. The encoded protein is CASSLAREGYEQYF. The chain recombines TRBV7-9 with TRBJ2-7; 9 positions match TRBD2. Germline lookup yields CDR1 SEHNR and CDR2 FQNEAQ (reference sequence). CDR3 length: 14 residues. After removal of 0 bases from V and 4 bases from J, the junction contained 1 base not matched to a gene.

The chain combines TRBV7-9 with TRBJ2-1; maybe TRBD2 (6 bases). The V gene's germline CDR1 is SEHNR and CDR2 FQNEAQ (reference sequence). The CDR3 totals 14 residues. V shed 2 bases and J shed 5 bases, with 10 bases lying between them. CDR3 DNA sequence: TGTGCCAGCAGCTTAATGGGGACTGACAATGAGCAGTTCTTC. It is translated as CASSLMGTDNEQFF.

This rearrangement joins TRBV10-2 to TRBJ1-5; a weak D match, TRBD1 (5 bases). The CDR3 length is 14 residues. Per the germline V gene, CDR1 is WSHSY and CDR2 is SAAADI. V was cut by 7 bases and J by 5 bases, with 15 bases left in between. The CDR3: CASIPGPYYQPQHF. The CDR3 coding sequence is TGCGCCAGCATCCCGGGACCATATTATCAGCCCCAGCATTTT.

As DNA, the CDR3 is TGTGCCAGCAGCCCCGAGGCCCGACTCCAAGAGACCCAGTACTTC. Its translation: CASSPEARLQETQYF. The chain uses TRBV7-9 and TRBJ2-5; D gene uncertain. The V gene lost 5 bases and the J gene lost 1 base, with 14 bases spanning the gap. The germline gives CDR1 SEHNR, CDR2 FQNEAQ (reference sequence). The CDR3 totals 15 residues.

Note on this clonotype: A much bigger clone sits one base away, suggesting this may be a read error. The chain employs TRBV29-1 and TRBJ2-1; D is possibly TRBD2 (5 bases). CDR1 is SQVTM, CDR2 ANQGSEA, per germline. The CDR3 length is 13 residues. The CDR3 spells CSVESGDNNERFF. DNA of the CDR3: TGCAGCGTTGAGAGCGGAGATAACAATGAGCGGTTCTTC.

The chain uses TRBV27 and TRBJ2-7, with D possibly TRBD2 on 5 matching bases. The length of the CDR3 is 13 residues. V gave up 4 bases and J gave up 7 bases, with 14 bases separating them. Germline V gene lookup returns CDR1 MNHEY and CDR2 SMNVEV (reference sequence). CDR3 coding DNA: TGTGCCAGCAGTTGGCCGGGGAGTGATGAGCAGTACTTC. This gives the protein CASSWPGSDEQYF.

This clonotype was seen a handful of times. This chain joins TRBV12-3 or TRBV12-4 and TRBJ2-5; possibly TRBD1 for D (5 bases). The CDR3 has 15 residues. V lost 6 bases and J lost 3, with 17 bases in between. CDR3 sequence (DNA): TGTGCCAGCAGCCGACTGGAAACAGGCGAAGAGACCCAGTACTTC. It encodes CASSRLETGEETQYF.

This clonotype has ten or more counts. The chain has TRBV12-3 or TRBV12-4 and TRBJ1-5; a possible D gene is TRBD1 (6 bases). This CDR3 is 16 amino acids long. V was shortened by 4 bases and J by 5 bases, with 18 bases between the two germline ends. This CDR3 is CASSSIGQNPHQPQHF. CDR3 bases: TGTGCCAGCAGTTCCATCGGACAGAACCCACATCAGCCCCAGCATTTT.